One and the same sample provided the 28 T cell receptor beta chains below, sequenced in a study of shared clonotypes between healthy human individuals (TCRdb year 2020). Receptor libraries were prepared by the immunoSEQ multiplex PCR assay. Not all clones reach the TCRdb copy of this immuneACCESS table, which keeps in-frame sequences only. Checked studies attribute under half of the gap to unresolved V genes and leave the rest unexplained. Counted in this sample were some 1,900,000 clones; around 96% of them appeared once. The leading ten clones occupy around 1% of the sample. For the CD8 naive samples, CD45RO-negative cells were positively selected for CCR7, yielding a CD45RA+CCR7+ population from which TemRA cells were excluded. The sequenced sample was naive CD8+ T cells sorted from blood. This specimen's cell subset or site label, per the study, means: CD45RA+CCR7+. The receptor source for this set is a man aged 18 to 29 in good health.

The rearrangement links TRBV6-6 to TRBJ1-2, with D perhaps matching TRBD1 (5 bases). In germline, CDR1 is MNHNY, CDR2 SVGAGI (reference sequence). This CDR3 has 15 residues. V dropped 2 bases and J dropped 2 bases, with 12 bases sitting between them. CDR3 sequence reads: CASSYGEGSNYGYTF. As DNA, the CDR3 is TGTGCCAGCAGTTACGGGGAGGGGTCAAACTATGGCTACACCTTC.

The chain links TRBV6-5 to TRBJ2-2; a weak D match, TRBD1 (5 bases). Germline V CDR1 and CDR2: MNHEY, SVGAGI. The V end was cut by 0 bases, the J end by 5 bases, with 13 bases between. This CDR3 contains 16 residues. CDR3 in amino acids: CASSYSMQGWTGELFF. In DNA, the CDR3 is TGTGCCAGCAGTTACTCGATGCAGGGTTGGACCGGGGAGCTGTTTTTT.

Here the CDR3 DNA reads TGCGCCAGCAGTGAACCTAGCGGGCTTACGTTCGAGCAGTACTTC. Translating it yields CASSEPSGLTFEQYF. This sequence joins TRBV10-2 and TRBJ2-7; the match to TRBD2 covers 8 bases. There are 15 residues in the CDR3. J lost 6 bases, V lost 3 bases, and 10 bases had no gene match. Looked up from germline, CDR1 is WSHSY and CDR2 is SAAADI.

The rearrangement uses TRBV13 and TRBJ2-5, with 8 bases lining up with TRBD2. The CDR3 is 13 amino acids. Unmatched junction bases numbered 6, after V lost 8 bases and J lost 4 bases. CDR1 PRHDT and CDR2 FYEKMQ come from the germline V gene (reference sequence). CDR3 DNA: TGTGCCAGCTCTGAGCGGGGGAGAGAGACCCAGTACTTC. It translates to CASSERGRETQYF.

The chain carries TRBV7-9 and TRBJ2-3, with D perhaps TRBD2 (6 bases). This CDR3 comprises 17 residues. Germline CDR1 reads SEHNR; CDR2 reads FQNEAQ (reference sequence). V was trimmed by 2 bases and J by 5 bases, leaving 20 bases between them. The CDR3 protein is CASSLWVGGINQDTQYF. As DNA, the CDR3 is TGTGCCAGCAGCTTATGGGTTGGGGGGATAAACCAAGATACGCAGTATTTT. The entire variable domain, with the rest obtained from reference TRBV7-9 and TRBJ2-3, is as follows: DTGVSQNPRHKITKRGQNVTFRCDPISEHNRLYWYRQTLGQGPEFLTYFQNEAQLEKSRLLSDRFSAERPKGSFSTLEIQRTEQGDSAMYLCASSLWVGGINQDTQYFGPGTRLTVL.

The CDR3 sequence is CASSLGAGGLGGELFF. The CDR3 DNA is TGTGCCAGCAGTTTAGGAGCGGGGGGGCTCGGAGGGGAGCTGTTTTTT. The V and J genes are TRBV27 and TRBJ2-2; TRBD2 aligns across 10 bases. J gave up 8 bases and V 2 bases, and 8 bases lay outside the gene matches. Germline V gene data show CDR1 as MNHEY and CDR2 as SMNVEV (reference sequence). The CDR3 is 16 residues long.

The sample holds one count of this clone. The V call is TRBV11-2, the J call TRBJ1-2, with D possibly TRBD1 on 5 matching bases. From germline, CDR1 is SGHAT and CDR2 FQNNGV. V dropped 1 base and J dropped 5 bases, with 11 bases sitting between them. The CDR3 loop spans 14 amino acids. The CDR3 DNA reads TGTGCCAGCAGCTTAGTGGAGGGGAGTTATGGCTACACCTTC. It specifies CASSLVEGSYGYTF.

The chain has TRBV2 and TRBJ1-6; 7 positions agree with TRBD1. Looked up from germline, CDR1 is SNHLY and CDR2 is FYNNEI. This CDR3 spans 15 amino acids. With V trimmed by 1 base and J by 10 bases, 7 bases remained unmatched. CDR3 protein: CASSEVNRGGSPLHF. CDR3 DNA: TGTGCCAGCAGTGAAGTGAACAGGGGAGGCTCACCCCTCCACTTT. The entire variable domain, with the rest obtained from reference TRBV2 and TRBJ1-6, is as follows: EPEVTQTPSHQVTQMGQEVILRCVPISNHLYFYWYRQILGQKVEFLVSFYNNEISEKSEIFDDQFSVERPDGSNFTLKIRSTKLEDSAMYFCASSEVNRGGSPLHFGNGTRLTVT.

This chain joins TRBV7-6 and TRBJ2-1; D is unresolved. Germline V lookup: CDR1 SGHVS, CDR2 FNYEAQ. The V gene lost 2 bases and the J gene lost 1 base, with 12 bases spanning the gap. The CDR3 is 16 residues long. The DNA for the CDR3 is TGTGCCAGCAGCTTATTAAGAGGTTTTTCCTACAATGAGCAGTTCTTC. Protein: CASSLLRGFSYNEQFF.

J is TRBJ2-1 and V is TRBV15, with 7 positions matching TRBD1. The V segment lost 5 bases and the J segment 15 bases; nucleotides outside the gene matches: 10. This CDR3 spans 12 amino acids. In germline, CDR1 is LNHNV, CDR2 YYDKDF (reference sequence). The CDR3 DNA sequence: TGTGCCACCAGCGGAACAGGGGCTTTTCGGTTCTTC. This gives the protein CATSGTGAFRFF.

This clone was seen a single time. V gene TRBV5-4 combines with J gene TRBJ2-7; the D gene could be TRBD1 or TRBD2 (6 bases each). Germline loops: CDR1 SGHNT, CDR2 YYREEE (reference sequence). CDR3 length equals 15 residues. Trimming took off 5 bases at V and 7 bases at J, with 22 bases between the two ends. CDR3 sequence: CASSDPGASPREQYF. DNA of the CDR3: TGTGCCAGCAGTGACCCGGGGGCCTCTCCTAGGGAGCAGTACTTC.

This chain uses TRBV7-9 with TRBJ2-2; D gene uncertain. Per the germline V gene, CDR1 is SEHNR and CDR2 is FQNEAQ (reference sequence). This CDR3 is 18 amino acids long. The V end lost 4 bases, the J end lost 0 bases, and 18 bases lay between the germline ends. The CDR3 loop reads CASSSGPREAANTGELFF. As DNA, the CDR3 is TGTGCCAGCAGCTCCGGCCCCCGTGAGGCCGCGAACACCGGGGAGCTGTTTTTT.

The gene calls are TRBV4-1 and TRBJ2-7; D possibly corresponds to TRBD1 (5 bases). This CDR3 has 16 residues. Trimming stripped 4 bases from V and 0 bases from J, with 16 bases between. The germline V gene has CDR1 MGHRA and CDR2 YSYEKL. CDR3 protein: CASSPETAQSSYEQYF. The CDR3 bases are TGCGCCAGCAGCCCTGAGACAGCTCAGAGCTCCTACGAGCAGTACTTC.

The chain links TRBV25-1 to TRBJ2-3; possibly TRBD1 or TRBD2 for D (6 bases each). Trimming cost V 2 bases and J 0 bases, with 9 bases left between them. CDR3 length equals 15 residues. From germline, CDR1 is MGHDK and CDR2 SYGVNS. CDR3 in amino acids: CASSERGDSTDTQYF. The CDR3 DNA follows: TGTGCCAGCAGTGAAAGGGGGGACAGCACAGATACGCAGTATTTT.

This chain connects TRBV6-5 to TRBJ2-7; D uncertain. Germline lookup yields CDR1 MNHEY and CDR2 SVGAGI. The CDR3 runs 13 residues. Trimming took off 0 bases at V and 6 bases at J, with 9 bases between the two ends. CDR3 DNA sequence: TGTGCCAGCAGTTACTCACGGTTTCGCGAGCAGTACTTC. Its translation: CASSYSRFREQYF.

The chain uses TRBV9 and TRBJ2-7, with no clear D. This CDR3 is 13 amino acids long. V dropped 2 bases and J dropped 3 bases, with 9 bases sitting between them. Germline V CDR1 and CDR2: SGDLS, YYNGEE. CDR3 coding DNA: TGTGCCAGCAGCGTGGCGGCGGACTACGAGCAGTACTTC. Translation: CASSVAADYEQYF.

This rearrangement joins TRBV5-5 to TRBJ2-7; 7 bases are shared with TRBD1. The ends lost 2 bases at V and 7 bases at J; junction bases unmatched: 3. This CDR3 region has 12 residues. Germline lookup yields CDR1 SGHKS and CDR2 YYEKEE (reference sequence). The CDR3 region is CASSLDRDEQYF. The CDR3 nucleotides read TGTGCCAGCAGCTTAGACAGGGATGAGCAGTACTTC.

DNA of the CDR3: TGTGCCAGCAGCGTAGGGGTCCGGGACACCCCTTTGGATACGCAGTATTTT. Its translation: CASSVGVRDTPLDTQYF. This chain uses TRBV9 with TRBJ2-3, with a tentative D call TRBD1 (6 bases). V was pared by 0 bases and J by 6 bases, with 20 bases between. The CDR3 totals 17 residues. Germline CDR1 reads SGDLS; CDR2 reads YYNGEE.

The rearrangement links TRBV6-5 to TRBJ1-1; D remains unclear. Germline loops: CDR1 MNHEY, CDR2 SVGAGI. With 2 bases removed from V and 1 base from J, the gap between germline ends came to 8 bases. CDR3 size: 14 residues. Here the CDR3 DNA reads TGTGCCAGCAGTTACGCAACAGAGAACACTGAAGCTTTCTTT. Amino acids: CASSYATENTEAFF.

The chain recombines TRBV7-9 with TRBJ2-3, with 9 positions matching TRBD2. The germline gives CDR1 SEHNR, CDR2 FQNEAQ (reference sequence). Losses at the gene ends were 4 bases for V and 6 bases for J; bases not matched to a gene: 11. The CDR3 extends over 16 amino acids. This CDR3 reads CASSSPHLAGSDTQYF. CDR3 in DNA: TGTGCCAGCAGCTCGCCTCATCTAGCGGGGTCTGATACGCAGTATTTT.

The CDR3 protein is CASSERDRGRGLAGANVLTF. CDR3 nucleotide sequence: TGTGCCAGCAGTGAAAGGGACAGGGGGCGCGGGTTGGCTGGGGCCAACGTCCTGACTTTC. This chain joins TRBV6-1 and TRBJ2-6, with 12 bases aligning to TRBD1. The length of the CDR3 is 20 residues. The V and J ends lost 2 bases and 2 bases, in that order; junction bases with no gene match: 10. The germline CDR1 and CDR2 sequences are MNHNS and SASEGT.

Only one count was recorded for this clone. V gene TRBV5-6 combines with J gene TRBJ1-4; no definite D call. Germline V CDR1 and CDR2: SGHDT, YYEEEE. This CDR3 comprises 15 residues. The V end was cut by 0 bases, the J end by 8 bases, with 14 bases between. The DNA for the CDR3 is TGTGCCAGCAGCTTGGCAAAGGTGGCGGGCGAAAAACTGTTTTTT. Translating gives CASSLAKVAGEKLFF.

The chain carries TRBV4-3 and TRBJ2-3; D gene uncertain. CDR3 length: 16 amino acids. The ends were cut back, 0 bases at V and 1 base at J, with 11 bases in the middle. From germline, CDR1 is LGHNA and CDR2 YSLEER. DNA for the CDR3: TGCGCCAGCAGCCAAGATTTTAGGGTCCGCACAGATACGCAGTATTTT. It encodes CASSQDFRVRTDTQYF.

V is TRBV2 and J is TRBJ1-1; 10 nucleotides match TRBD1. V shed 6 bases, J shed 2 bases, and the junction held 12 bases outside the gene matches. CDR1 is SNHLY, CDR2 FYNNEI, per germline. The CDR3 covers 17 residues. The CDR3 protein is CASRRGWTGGSNTEAFF. The CDR3 region has the DNA TGTGCCAGCAGGAGGGGTTGGACAGGGGGTTCTAACACTGAAGCTTTCTTT.

This chain uses TRBV10-1 with TRBJ2-3; D call uncertain. Germline assignment: CDR1 WNHNN and CDR2 SYGVQD (reference sequence). This CDR3 is 14 amino acids long. Trimming shortened V by 3 bases and J by 6 bases, and 13 bases separated the two germline ends. The CDR3 region has the DNA TGCGCCAGCAGTGATGGCCCCCCGACGGATACGCAGTATTTT. Translated, it gives CASSDGPPTDTQYF.

The chain uses TRBV2 and TRBJ2-7; perhaps D is TRBD1 or TRBD2 (5 bases each). Trimming stripped 2 bases from V and 0 bases from J, with 14 bases between. Per the germline V gene, CDR1 is SNHLY and CDR2 is FYNNEI. CDR3 length equals 16 residues. The CDR3 here is CASSESPIGGSYEQYF. The CDR3 region has the DNA TGTGCCAGCAGTGAATCCCCTATTGGGGGCTCCTACGAGCAGTACTTC.

The CDR3 region is CASSSGTSVSTDTQYF. The CDR3 DNA reads TGTGCCAGCAGTTCAGGGACTAGCGTTAGCACAGATACGCAGTATTTT. The chain carries TRBV27 and TRBJ2-3; TRBD2 agrees at 10 bases. Per germline, CDR1 MNHEY and CDR2 SMNVEV (reference sequence). The CDR3 has 16 amino acids. Trimming at V came to 4 bases and at J to 0 bases, leaving 4 bases not matched to a gene.

J is TRBJ2-7 and V is TRBV27, with a weak D call TRBD2 (6 bases). Germline V gives CDR1 MNHEY, CDR2 SMNVEV (reference sequence). The CDR3 spans 17 residues. The ends were cut back, 5 bases at V and 0 bases at J, with 20 bases in the middle. The CDR3, as DNA: TGTGCCAGCAGTCCCGTTCGGGAGCCCACAAGCTCCTACGAGCAGTACTTC. Translated, it gives CASSPVREPTSSYEQYF.